Here is one T cell receptor (beta chain) with its context. The sample comes from a study of CD4+ T cells in melanoma. Sequencing was performed with immunoSEQ multiplex PCR; in TCRdb, only in-frame clones are kept and a portion is missing. The sample has 13,000 or so clones, around 72% seen once. The sequence came from a human donor with melanoma. Sequencing was carried out using cells from a culture (not recorded whether cultured in vitro).

DNA of the CDR3: TGTGCCAGCAGCTTAAATCGCGCAGATACGCAGTATTTT. It translates to CASSLNRADTQYF. The gene calls are TRBV7-3 and TRBJ2-3; D call uncertain. The CDR3 has 13 amino acids. Germline-derived CDR1 and CDR2 are SGHTA and FQGTGA. The V and J ends lost 1 base and 4 bases respectively, with 6 bases between them.